Following are 29 T cell receptor beta chains from one sample sequenced in a study of blood T cell repertoires in COVID-19. Assay used: immunoSEQ multiplex PCR; TCRdb lists only in-frame clones, some missing. The sample yields approximately 150,000 clones, over 75% seen once. The sample taken for sequencing was PBMCs or T cells enriched from blood (not recorded which). These TCRs come from a man in his forties or fifties in a cohort exposed to, infected with or recovered from COVID-19 (not recorded which).

V gene TRBV9 combines with J gene TRBJ2-5; the D is unclear. Germline CDR1 is SGDLS and CDR2 is YYNGEE. V lost 3 bases, J lost 0 bases, and 6 bases lay in between. The CDR3 contains 13 residues. CDR3 nucleotide sequence: TGTGCCAGCAGCGGTTCGTACCAAGAGACCCAGTACTTC. It encodes CASSGSYQETQYF. The full variable domain, with the rest looked up from reference TRBV9 and TRBJ2-5, is DSGVTQTPKHLITATGQRVTLRCSPRSGDLSVYWYQQSLDQGLQFLIQYYNGEERAKGNILERFSAQQFPDLHSELNLSSLELGDSALYFCASSGSYQETQYFGPGTRLLVL.

The chain links TRBV7-8 to TRBJ2-7, with no clear D. The CDR3 is 13 amino acids. Germline-derived CDR1 and CDR2 are SGHVS and FQNEAQ. Trimming cost V 4 bases and J 5 bases, with 12 bases left between them. The DNA for the CDR3 is TGTGCCAGCAGCTCCCAGACGGGTAACGAGCAGTACTTC. It encodes CASSSQTGNEQYF. Combining the CDR3 with reference TRBV7-8 and TRBJ2-7 gives the whole variable domain GAGVSQSPRYKVAKRGQDVALRCDPISGHVSLFWYQQALGQGPEFLTYFQNEAQLDKSGLPSDRFFAERPEGSVSTLKIQRTQQEDSAVYLCASSSQTGNEQYFGPGTRLTVT.

The chain joins TRBV27 to TRBJ2-7; 9 bases line up with TRBD1. After removal of 4 bases from V and 4 bases from J, the junction contained 11 bases not matched to a gene. The CDR3 has 16 amino acids. CDR1 is MNHEY, CDR2 SMNVEV, per germline (reference sequence). The CDR3 loop reads CASSSGPGQGGYEQYF. CDR3 DNA sequence: TGTGCCAGCAGTTCAGGACCGGGACAGGGTGGATACGAGCAGTACTTC.

This chain connects TRBV6-5 to TRBJ1-1; D is unresolved. The ends were cut back, 0 bases at V and 1 base at J, with 9 bases in the middle. Per germline, CDR1 MNHEY and CDR2 SVGAGI. There are 15 residues in the CDR3. The CDR3, as DNA: TGTGCCAGCAGTTACTCTAACGGCGGGAACACTGAAGCTTTCTTT. Its protein is CASSYSNGGNTEAFF.

In its sample, this clone was seen a few times. J is TRBJ2-5 and V is TRBV11-2, with 13 bases lining up with TRBD2. V trimming: 5 bases; J trimming: 0 bases; junction bases outside the gene matches: 3. CDR3 size: 16 residues. The germline V gene has CDR1 SGHAT and CDR2 FQNNGV. The CDR3 loop is CASSLGTSGDQETQYF. The CDR3 DNA reads TGTGCCAGCAGCCTCGGGACTAGCGGGGACCAAGAGACCCAGTACTTC.

V gene TRBV28 combines with J gene TRBJ1-4, with no clear D. CDR1 and CDR2 from the germline V gene are MDHEN and SYDVKM. The CDR3 contains 15 residues. Trimming shortened V by 2 bases and J by 4 bases, and 11 bases separated the two germline ends. CDR3 region: CASSLLVEFNEKLFF. For the CDR3, the DNA is TGTGCCAGCAGTTTACTGGTGGAGTTTAATGAAAAACTGTTTTTT.

The genes are TRBV14 and TRBJ1-3; TRBD1 matches at 7 bases. Germline CDR1 SGHDN, CDR2 FVKESK. The CDR3 has 18 amino acids. The ends lost 4 bases at V and 0 bases at J; junction bases unmatched: 12. CDR3 nucleotides: TGTGCCAGCAGCCCGAGGGGGCAAATTAACATCTCTGGAAACACCATATATTTT. The encoded protein is CASSPRGQINISGNTIYF.

In nucleotides, the CDR3 is TGTGCCATCAGTTCCCGGACAGGGCTGAACACTGAAGCTTTCTTT. Protein sequence: CAISSRTGLNTEAFF. The V gene is TRBV10-3, the J gene TRBJ1-1; TRBD1 agrees at 8 bases. The germline V gene has CDR1 ENHRY and CDR2 SYGVKD. Trimming took 5 bases from V and 0 from J; bases not matched to a gene: 5. The CDR3 consists of 15 residues.

The V gene is TRBV6-2 or TRBV6-3, the J gene TRBJ2-7; 9 bases are a match to TRBD1. Per the germline V gene, CDR1 is MNHEY and CDR2 is SVGEGT. V gave up 5 bases and J gave up 3 bases; unmatched junction bases: 11. The CDR3 consists of 16 residues. CDR3 bases: TGTGCCAGCAGTAGACTAAGACCGGGACAGGGCTACGAGCAGTACTTC. Residues: CASSRLRPGQGYEQYF.

The chain employs TRBV29-1 and TRBJ2-2; 13 nucleotides line up with TRBD2. Germline CDR1 is SQVTM and CDR2 is ANQGSEA. V trimming: 7 bases; J trimming: 8 bases; junction bases outside the gene matches: 22. The CDR3 is 19 amino acids. The CDR3 nucleotides read TGCAGCGGGCCAGGGGAGACACCTCCTGGACTAGCGGGAGAAGGGGAGCTGTTTTTT. This codes for CSGPGETPPGLAGEGELFF.

This chain connects TRBV12-3 or TRBV12-4 to TRBJ2-7; 7 positions match TRBD1. This CDR3 region has 13 residues. J gave up 6 bases and V 6 bases, and 8 bases lay outside the gene matches. The CDR3: CASSPRTGAEQYF. CDR3 nucleotide sequence: TGTGCCAGCAGCCCCCGAACAGGGGCCGAGCAGTACTTC.

The genes are TRBV19 and TRBJ1-5; TRBD1 is a possible D gene (5 bases). Germline V gives CDR1 LNHDA, CDR2 SQIVND (reference sequence). Trimming took off 3 bases at V and 9 bases at J, with 15 bases between the two ends. The CDR3 is 14 amino acids. In DNA form, the CDR3 reads TGTGCCAGTAGTATGGACGGGGGAATTGGGCCCCAGCATTTT. Protein sequence: CASSMDGGIGPQHF.

The gene calls are TRBV21-1 and TRBJ2-7; no DNA check was done on the table's D call, TRBD1. TRBV21-1 is shown as a pseudogene. The CDR3 spans 15 residues. This chain's CDR3 is CASNILHGQAYEQYF. The CDR3 DNA follows: TGTGCCAGCAACATACTTCACGGACAGGCCTACGAGCAGTACTTC.

The J gene is TRBJ1-2, the V gene TRBV6-2 or TRBV6-3; 9 bases line up with TRBD1. Trimming took 5 bases from V and 5 from J; bases not matched to a gene: 6. The CDR3 consists of 14 residues. Germline CDR1 is MNHEY and CDR2 is SVGEGT. CDR3 amino acids: CASSLQGAQYGYTF. The CDR3 region has the DNA TGTGCCAGCAGTCTACAGGGGGCTCAATATGGCTACACCTTC.

This clone occurred once. This chain uses TRBV27 with TRBJ1-1, with 7 bases identical to TRBD1. Trimming cost V 7 bases and J 9 bases; bases outside gene matches: 5. This CDR3 has 11 residues. CDR1 is MNHEY and CDR2 is SMNVEV in the germline V gene (reference sequence). CDR3 in amino acids: CASTDRVKAFF. CDR3 nucleotides: TGTGCCAGCACCGACAGGGTTAAAGCTTTCTTT.

V is TRBV5-8 and J is TRBJ1-2; 10 nucleotides align to TRBD1. The V gene's germline CDR1 is SGHTS and CDR2 YDEGEE. This CDR3 contains 16 residues. V shed 4 bases, J shed 5 bases, and the junction held 11 bases outside the gene matches. CDR3 region: CASSHTGQGVVYGYTF. Written as DNA, the CDR3 is TGTGCCAGCAGCCATACCGGACAGGGGGTTGTGTATGGCTACACCTTC.

V and J are TRBV19 and TRBJ2-2, with a tentative D call TRBD1 (7 bases). Germline V lookup: CDR1 LNHDA, CDR2 SQIVND (reference sequence). This CDR3 is 18 amino acids long. The V end was cut by 7 bases, the J end by 4 bases, with 25 bases between. CDR3: CASIPGEPTGWGTGELFF. In DNA form, the CDR3 reads TGTGCCAGTATTCCGGGAGAACCGACAGGGTGGGGCACCGGGGAGCTGTTTTTT.

The chain is built from TRBV5-1 and TRBJ2-2; 8 bases agree with TRBD1. With 2 bases clipped from V and 4 bases from J, the junction kept 10 bases outside the gene matches. The CDR3 length is 17 residues. CDR1 is SGHRS, CDR2 YFSETQ, per germline. The chain's CDR3 is CASSFLTGGSSTGELFF. The CDR3 DNA reads TGCGCCAGCAGCTTCCTCACAGGGGGATCGTCCACCGGGGAGCTGTTTTTT.

The chain carries TRBV27 and TRBJ2-5; D is undetermined. V was trimmed by 5 bases and J by 5 bases, leaving 15 bases between them. CDR3 length: 14 amino acids. The V gene's germline CDR1 is MNHEY and CDR2 SMNVEV (reference sequence). CDR3 amino acids: CASSTPSRWETQYF. CDR3 DNA: TGTGCCAGCAGTACCCCCTCGCGGTGGGAGACCCAGTACTTC.

The chain carries TRBV5-5 and TRBJ2-6; possibly TRBD1 for D (6 bases). This CDR3 contains 19 residues. V was shortened by 6 bases and J by 1 base, with 23 bases between the two germline ends. Looked up from germline, CDR1 is SGHKS and CDR2 is YYEKEE (reference sequence). Here the CDR3 reads CASTDSWGRGLSGANVLTF. CDR3 nucleotides: TGTGCCAGCACCGACTCATGGGGCAGGGGCTTATCTGGGGCCAACGTCCTGACTTTC. The full variable domain, completed using reference TRBV5-5 and TRBJ2-6, is DAGVTQSPTHLIKTRGQQVTLRCSPISGHKSVSWYQQVLGQGPQFIFQYYEKEERGRGNFPDRFSARQFPNYSSELNVNALLLGDSALYLCASTDSWGRGLSGANVLTFGAGSRLTVL.

This chain's CDR3 is CASSRQGAGEQYF. The CDR3 region has the DNA TGTGCCAGTAGCCGACAGGGGGCTGGCGAGCAGTACTTC. The chain has TRBV19 and TRBJ2-7; TRBD1 matches 10 bases. Germline trimming cut 6 bases from V and 6 bases from J; bases unmatched to any gene: 5. The CDR3 totals 13 residues. CDR1 is LNHDA, CDR2 SQIVND, per germline (reference sequence).

The J gene is TRBJ2-5, the V gene TRBV7-2; D is undetermined. CDR1 is SGHTA, CDR2 FQGNSA, per germline. The CDR3 extends over 15 amino acids. The V gene lost 8 bases and the J gene lost 4 bases, with 20 bases spanning the gap. CDR3 amino acids: CASGGLASTTETQYF. The CDR3 DNA follows: TGTGCCAGCGGTGGATTAGCCAGTACCACAGAGACCCAGTACTTC.

This clone was seen once. The CDR3 is CASSGTGTNGNLETQYF. The CDR3 DNA is TGTGCCAGCAGTGGGACAGGGACTAACGGGAACTTAGAGACCCAGTACTTC. The chain employs TRBV2 and TRBJ2-5; TRBD1 is a possible D gene (8 bases). Trimming left V 4 bases short and J 4 bases short, with 22 bases between. The germline V gene encodes CDR1 SNHLY and CDR2 FYNNEI. The CDR3 extends over 17 amino acids.

The rearrangement joins TRBV15 to TRBJ2-1, with TRBD2 as a possible D gene (6 bases). This CDR3 contains 15 residues. The V gene's germline CDR1 is LNHNV and CDR2 YYDKDF (reference sequence). Trimming left V 3 bases short and J 10 bases short, with 19 bases between. CDR3 DNA sequence: TGTGCCACCAGCAGTGACAGCCTCTATCGGGAGGAGCAGTTCTTC. Its translation: CATSSDSLYREEQFF.

J is TRBJ2-7 and V is TRBV9; no firm D call. V was pared by 7 bases and J by 5 bases, with 10 bases between. The CDR3 is 11 amino acids. The germline V gene encodes CDR1 SGDLS and CDR2 YYNGEE. CDR3 residues: CASGPAHEQYF. The DNA of the CDR3 is TGTGCCAGCGGGCCCGCCCACGAGCAGTACTTC.

This clone was seen only a few times. The chain recombines TRBV4-3 with TRBJ1-1; a weak D match, TRBD1 (6 bases). Trimming took 0 bases from V and 1 from J, leaving 15 bases between them. The germline V gene encodes CDR1 LGHNA and CDR2 YSLEER. The CDR3 contains 17 residues. The CDR3 here is CASSQDHGGDWNTEAFF. The CDR3 nucleotides read TGCGCCAGCAGCCAAGATCATGGGGGCGACTGGAACACTGAAGCTTTCTTT.

The rearrangement joins TRBV19 to TRBJ2-1; D is uncertain. The CDR3 has 12 amino acids. Germline CDR1 and CDR2: LNHDA and SQIVND (reference sequence). V lost 3 bases to trimming and J lost 8 bases, with 8 bases between them. The CDR3 DNA reads TGTGCCAGTAGTATTAGCATCGATGAGCAGTTCTTC. It codes for CASSISIDEQFF. Full variable domain (outside the CDR3, taken from reference TRBV19 and TRBJ2-1): DGGITQSPKYLFRKEGQNVTLSCEQNLNHDAMYWYRQDPGQGLRLIYYSQIVNDFQKGDIAEGYSVSREKKESFPLTVTSAQKNPTAFYLCASSISIDEQFFGPGTRLTVL.

The chain couples TRBV18 to TRBJ1-1; a possible D gene is TRBD1 (5 bases). The CDR3 runs to 14 residues. The germline V gene encodes CDR1 KGHSH and CDR2 LQKENI. V was clipped by 4 bases and J by 0 bases, with 9 bases between them. CDR3 sequence reads: CASSQDSLNTEAFF. In nucleotides, the CDR3 is TGTGCCAGCTCACAAGACAGTCTGAACACTGAAGCTTTCTTT.

This clone has just a few counts. The chain is built from TRBV28 and TRBJ2-7, with no clear D. Germline loops: CDR1 MDHEN, CDR2 SYDVKM. Trimming stripped 4 bases from V and 7 bases from J, with 11 bases between. This CDR3 is built from 12 residues. CDR3 coding DNA: TGTGCCAGCAGTTCCCCCCCGGGTGAGCAGTACTTC. Amino acid sequence: CASSSPPGEQYF.